Presented here are 25 T cell receptor beta chains from one specimen sequenced in a study of regulatory T cells in long-lasting Graves disease (dated by TCRdb to about 2021). Reading the label with the study, this specimen's time point is: newly diagnosed GD, antithyroid drugs for less than 3 months. For both TCR sequencing and RNA sequencing, RNA was extracted from PBMCs using TRIzol. The method was multiplex PCR. The instrument was an Illumina HiSeq 4000. iRepertoire HTBI primers and Arm-PCR amplification of CDR3 regions were used to construct TCR beta libraries. TCRdb trimmed public reads at Q25 via fastp, called clones via MiXCR and kept in-frame beta chains. All rows with the same CDR3 protein become a single entry with the most common DNA and genes. The sample table lists about 460,000 distinct CDR3 sequences, about 15% of them with a count of one. Jointly, the top ten make up about a sixth of the sample.

This sample was shared with a second study, whose subject was T cells in Graves' hyperthyroidism and ophthalmopathy.

Sequencing was performed on peripheral blood mononuclear cells (PBMCs), taken at new diagnosis, from a patient treated with antithyroid drugs. The receptors derive from a woman aged 50 to 60 with Graves disease. Donor details come from another sample of the same person, matched by shared clones.

As regards this clonotype: The missing conserved phenylalanine or tryptophan at the end of this CDR3 makes a read error likely. The V and J genes are TRBV20-1 and TRBJ2-1; D not certain. This CDR3 has 13 amino acids. Per germline, CDR1 DFQATT and CDR2 SNEGSKA (reference sequence). Between the trimmed V and J ends, which lost 1 base and 7 bases, there was a span of 11 bases. The CDR3 spells CSARALGINEQFL. CDR3 bases: TGCAGTGCTAGAGCTCTAGGGATAAATGAGCAGTTCCTC.

This clonotype was detected ten times or more. The CDR3 coding sequence is TGTGCCAGCAGGAGGGGCCTACGTAACTATGGCTACACCTTC. This gives the protein CASRRGLRNYGYTF. The rearrangement joins TRBV13 to TRBJ1-2; TRBD1 might be the D (5 bases). Per germline, CDR1 PRHDT and CDR2 FYEKMQ (reference sequence). Trimming shortened V by 6 bases and J by 1 base, and 12 bases separated the two germline ends. The CDR3 totals 14 residues.

This clonotype has ten or more counts. The chain combines TRBV20-1 with TRBJ2-1; 8 nucleotides line up with TRBD2. The ends lost 4 bases at V and 3 bases at J; junction bases unmatched: 14. Per germline, CDR1 DFQATT and CDR2 SNEGSKA (reference sequence). The CDR3 consists of 17 residues. The DNA of the CDR3 is TGCAGTGCTAAAGAATCCAGAGCGGGAGTGGGCTACAATGAGCAGTTCTTC. It codes for CSAKESRAGVGYNEQFF.

There are many counts of this clonotype. In DNA, the CDR3 is TGTGCCAGCAGCCCGAGGACAGGGTACAACACCATATATTTT. It yields the protein CASSPRTGYNTIYF. This chain uses TRBV11-2 with TRBJ1-3; 8 nucleotides line up with TRBD1. CDR1 and CDR2 from the germline V gene are SGHAT and FQNNGV. V was pared by 5 bases and J by 7 bases, with 7 bases of the junction left unmatched. CDR3 length: 14 residues.

In its sample, this clonotype was seen a few times. The chain's CDR3 is CASSEPPRTGGAGELFF. The CDR3 DNA is TGTGCCAGCAGTGAACCCCCCCGGACAGGGGGGGCCGGGGAGCTGTTTTTT. The V and J genes are TRBV25-1 and TRBJ2-2; 10 positions match TRBD1. The junction had 9 bases not matched to a gene; V was cut back by 2 bases and J by 6 bases. The germline gives CDR1 MGHDK, CDR2 SYGVNS. This CDR3 is 17 amino acids long.

This clonotype has a count of ten or more. The rearrangement joins TRBV27 to TRBJ1-1, with D perhaps TRBD1 (5 bases). CDR3 length: 14 residues. Germline V CDR1 and CDR2: MNHEY, SMNVEV (reference sequence). The V end lost 6 bases, the J end lost 0 bases, and 11 bases lay between the germline ends. The CDR3 loop reads CASRVTGLNTEAFF. DNA of the CDR3: TGTGCCAGCAGGGTAACAGGACTGAACACTGAAGCTTTCTTT.

The chain combines TRBV18 with TRBJ2-3; D remains unclear. The CDR3 has 14 residues. Trimming pared 1 base from V and 2 bases from J, leaving 7 bases between. Germline CDR1 reads KGHSH; CDR2 reads LQKENI. Here the CDR3 DNA reads TGTGCCAGCTCACCACTCGAGAACACAGATACGCAGTATTTT. It yields the protein CASSPLENTDTQYF.

The table lists this clonotype with many counts. The chain combines TRBV10-3 with TRBJ2-7; 7 bases match TRBD1. V gave up 4 bases and J gave up 2 bases; unmatched junction bases: 5. The CDR3 runs to 14 residues. The germline gives CDR1 ENHRY, CDR2 SYGVKD. CDR3 nucleotide sequence: TGTGCCATCAGTGGCGACAGGGCCCCCTACGAGCAGTACTTC. Its translation is CAISGDRAPYEQYF.

This clonotype was detected only a few times. V usage is TRBV20-1 and J usage is TRBJ1-1, with unresolved D. The CDR3 contains 13 residues. V lost 6 bases and J lost 1, with 12 bases in between. Per the germline V gene, CDR1 is DFQATT and CDR2 is SNEGSKA (reference sequence). This chain's CDR3 is CSAPRGGNTEAFF. In nucleotides, the CDR3 is TGCAGTGCCCCCCGGGGAGGGAACACTGAAGCTTTCTTT.

J is TRBJ1-5 and V is TRBV19; D may be TRBD1 (6 bases). The germline gives CDR1 LNHDA, CDR2 SQIVND (reference sequence). Trimming took 8 bases from V and 7 from J, leaving 27 bases between them. This CDR3 has 17 residues. The CDR3 DNA follows: TGTGCCAGTGCGGATGACACAGGGTTTCACCTGGGCCAGCCCCAGCATTTT. Translation: CASADDTGFHLGQPQHF.

At least ten counts were recorded for this clonotype. This chain connects TRBV2 to TRBJ1-2; TRBD1 agrees at 10 bases. V dropped 6 bases and J dropped 3; count of bases not matched to a gene: 7. Germline V gene lookup returns CDR1 SNHLY and CDR2 FYNNEI. The CDR3 totals 15 residues. CDR3 sequence: CASSRDRGVYYGYTF. CDR3 nucleotides: TGTGCCAGCAGCCGGGACAGGGGCGTTTACTATGGCTACACCTTC. The whole variable domain, filled in from reference TRBV2 and TRBJ1-2, reads EPEVTQTPSHQVTQMGQEVILRCVPISNHLYFYWYRQILGQKVEFLVSFYNNEISEKSEIFDDQFSVERPDGSNFTLKIRSTKLEDSAMYFCASSRDRGVYYGYTFGSGTRLTVV.

This clonotype has just a few counts. V usage is TRBV5-1 and J usage is TRBJ2-7; possible D gene TRBD1, 5 bases. The CDR3 length is 15 residues. Germline CDR1 is SGHRS and CDR2 is YFSETQ. V lost 1 base to trimming and J lost 3 bases, with 14 bases between them. The CDR3 sequence: CASSLSQGVYYEQYF. The CDR3 coding sequence is TGCGCCAGCAGCTTGAGTCAGGGTGTTTACTACGAGCAGTACTTC.

The rearrangement joins TRBV19 to TRBJ1-6, with D unresolved. V gave up 5 bases and J gave up 0 bases, with 11 bases separating them. This CDR3 region has 16 residues. The germline CDR1 and CDR2 sequences are LNHDA and SQIVND (reference sequence). In DNA form, the CDR3 reads TGTGCCAGTAGTCCACTACAGAGCTCCTATAATTCACCCCTCCACTTT. This translates into CASSPLQSSYNSPLHF.

This clonotype was seen at least ten times. The chain has TRBV28 and TRBJ2-3; D might be TRBD1 or TRBD2, each matching 6 bases. Trimming removed 5 bases at V and 10 bases at J, with 13 bases between. There are 12 residues in the CDR3. CDR1 is MDHEN, CDR2 SYDVKM, per germline. In nucleotides, the CDR3 is TGTGCCAGCAGTGTCAGGGGAGGCGCGCAGTATTTT. Amino acids: CASSVRGGAQYF. Variable domain in full (rest from reference TRBV28 and TRBJ2-3): DVKVTQSSRYLVKRTGEKVFLECVQDMDHENMFWYRQDPGLGLRLIYFSYDVKMKEKGDIPEGYSVSREKKERFSLILESASTNQTSMYLCASSVRGGAQYFGPGTRLTVL.

This clonotype was counted a few times. This chain joins TRBV4-2 and TRBJ1-4, with 7 bases aligning to TRBD1. CDR3 length: 16 residues. Germline assignment: CDR1 LGHNA and CDR2 YNFKEQ. Trimming removed 4 bases from V and 8 bases from J; junction bases left unmatched: 13. CDR3 in amino acids: CASSPRGGGAVEKLFF. The CDR3 DNA reads TGTGCCAGCAGCCCTCGTGGAGGGGGCGCAGTGGAAAAACTGTTTTTT.

This clonotype was counted only a few times. V gene TRBV6-2 or TRBV6-3 combines with J gene TRBJ2-7; unclear D gene. Per germline, CDR1 MNHEY and CDR2 SVGEGT. The CDR3 consists of 10 residues. Between the trimmed V and J ends, which lost 7 bases and 6 bases, there was a span of 7 bases. This chain's CDR3 is CASTKCEQYF. CDR3 nucleotide sequence: TGTGCCAGCACCAAGTGCGAGCAGTACTTC.

This clonotype has just a few counts. This chain links TRBV7-8 with TRBJ2-1; D is perhaps TRBD2 (5 bases). From germline, CDR1 is SGHVS and CDR2 FQNEAQ. Trimming cost V 1 base and J 6 bases, with 13 bases left between them. The CDR3 is made up of 15 amino acids. CDR3: CASSLGGSLGNEQFF. The CDR3 DNA reads TGTGCCAGCAGCTTAGGAGGGAGTCTCGGCAATGAGCAGTTCTTC.

There are a few counts of this clonotype. The chain has TRBV5-1 and TRBJ2-3; 9 bases line up with TRBD1. CDR1 and CDR2 (germline): SGHRS, YFSETQ. J gave up 9 bases and V 5 bases, and 13 bases lay outside the gene matches. The CDR3 contains 15 residues. CDR3 coding DNA: TGCGCCAGCAGTCGACCGGGACAGGGAATGGAAACGCAGTATTTT. Translation gives CASSRPGQGMETQYF.

The V and J genes are TRBV12-5 and TRBJ2-1, with D tentatively TRBD2 (5 bases). The CDR3 is 12 amino acids. Germline-derived CDR1 and CDR2 are LGHNT and FRNRAP. V lost 8 bases, J lost 9 bases, and 14 bases lay in between. The chain's CDR3 is CASYPGFGEQFF. CDR3 nucleotides: TGTGCTAGTTACCCGGGGTTCGGTGAGCAGTTCTTC.

This clonotype was recorded at least ten times. This sequence joins TRBV20-1 and TRBJ2-7; no reliable D call. The CDR3 totals 11 residues. V was cut by 1 base and J by 3 bases, with 4 bases left in between. The germline CDR1 and CDR2 sequences are DFQATT and SNEGSKA (reference sequence). The CDR3 DNA reads as TGCAGTGCTAGAGTAATCTACGAGCAGTACTTC. Amino acids: CSARVIYEQYF.

This clonotype was seen at least ten times. This sequence joins TRBV3-1 and TRBJ2-3; tentatively, D is TRBD2 (6 bases). Trimming removed 0 bases from V and 0 bases from J, with 10 bases in between. There are 16 residues in the CDR3. The germline V gene has CDR1 LGHDT and CDR2 YNNKEL (reference sequence). CDR3 in DNA: TGTGCCAGCAGCCAAGAAGGAGGGCTTAGCACAGATACGCAGTATTTT. Protein sequence: CASSQEGGLSTDTQYF.

This chain links TRBV27 with TRBJ2-6, with D possibly being TRBD1 (6 bases). Germline CDR1 and CDR2: MNHEY and SMNVEV (reference sequence). The CDR3 has 18 amino acids. The ends were cut back, 5 bases at V and 0 bases at J, with 17 bases in the middle. The CDR3 DNA is TGTGCCAGCAGTCCCTCCATACAGGGCTTCTCTGGGGCCAACGTCCTGACTTTC. Amino acid sequence: CASSPSIQGFSGANVLTF.

This clonotype was observed many times. The chain carries TRBV30 and TRBJ1-1; D might be TRBD1 (5 bases). This CDR3 has 13 amino acids. The germline V gene has CDR1 GTSNPN and CDR2 SVGIG (reference sequence). CDR3 bases: TGTGCTTCGGAGGCGGGGGAGAACACTGAAGCTTTCTTT. This encodes CASEAGENTEAFF.

This chain links TRBV6-2 or TRBV6-3 with TRBJ2-5; 11 positions match TRBD2. Germline V gene sequence: CDR1 MNHEY, CDR2 SVGEGT. V was pared by 3 bases and J by 3 bases, with 3 bases of the junction left unmatched. This CDR3 spans 15 amino acids. CDR3 sequence: CASSYQTSGKETQYF. The CDR3 region has the DNA TGTGCCAGCAGTTATCAGACTAGCGGGAAAGAGACCCAGTACTTC.

This clonotype was seen ten or more times. This rearrangement joins TRBV27 to TRBJ2-5, with a possible D match to TRBD2 (5 bases). V lost 2 bases, J lost 5 bases, and 15 bases lay in between. The V gene's germline CDR1 is MNHEY and CDR2 SMNVEV (reference sequence). The CDR3 loop spans 15 amino acids. Here the CDR3 DNA reads TGTGCCAGCAGTTTAGGGGAGCCGCCTCGCGAGACCCAGTACTTC. Translating gives CASSLGEPPRETQYF.